The 17 T cell receptor beta chains given below trace back to one sample, sequenced in a study of shared clonotypes between healthy human individuals. Method: immunoSEQ multiplex PCR; TCRdb's copy keeps in-frame clones and lacks some. The repertoire holds roughly 2.4 million clones, with around 95% as singletons. The specimen was naive CD4+ T cells sorted from blood. Subset meaning: CD45RA+ positively selected. The receptors were sampled from a man between 18 and 29 years old in good health.

The J gene is TRBJ1-6, the V gene TRBV19, with no clear D. The CDR3 loop spans 14 amino acids. V was clipped by 5 bases and J by 9 bases, with 14 bases between them. Germline V gives CDR1 LNHDA, CDR2 SQIVND (reference sequence). The CDR3 nucleotides read TGTGCCAGTAGTCTGCGACAAGAGAGTTCACCCCTCCACTTT. Residues: CASSLRQESSPLHF.

The chain is built from TRBV11-2 and TRBJ1-4; D not certain. In germline, CDR1 is SGHAT, CDR2 FQNNGV. The V and J ends lost 2 bases and 6 bases respectively, with 7 bases between them. The CDR3 spans 13 residues. CDR3 in amino acids: CASSLQVYEKLFF. The CDR3 coding sequence is TGTGCCAGCAGCTTACAGGTCTATGAAAAACTGTTTTTT. The full variable domain, completed using reference TRBV11-2 and TRBJ1-4, is EAGVAQSPRYKIIEKRQSVAFWCNPISGHATLYWYQQILGQGPKLLIQFQNNGVVDDSQLPKDRFSAERLKGVDSTLKIQPAKLEDSAVYLCASSLQVYEKLFFGSGTQLSVL.

The gene calls are TRBV18 and TRBJ1-4; unclear D gene. V was shortened by 1 base and J by 4 bases, with 10 bases between the two germline ends. CDR3 length: 15 residues. Germline CDR1 KGHSH, CDR2 LQKENI. The CDR3 sequence is CASSPRRTHNEKLFF. The DNA of the CDR3 is TGTGCCAGCTCACCACGGCGGACTCATAATGAAAAACTGTTTTTT.

This clone was detected once. The chain's CDR3 is CASTNLYNEQFF. The CDR3 coding sequence is TGTGCCAGCACCAACCTATACAATGAGCAGTTCTTC. The J gene is TRBJ2-1, the V gene TRBV25-1, with D unclear. V was clipped by 7 bases and J by 4 bases, with 8 bases between them. Germline V gene data show CDR1 as MGHDK and CDR2 as SYGVNS. This CDR3 comprises 12 residues.

CDR3 sequence: CASKTVEKLFF. DNA of the CDR3: TGTGCCAGCAAAACGGTTGAAAAACTGTTTTTT. The rearrangement uses TRBV2 and TRBJ1-4; D not resolved. V was clipped by 7 bases and J by 7 bases, with 7 bases between them. The CDR3 totals 11 residues. CDR1 and CDR2 (germline): SNHLY, FYNNEI.

The chain combines TRBV6-6 with TRBJ2-7, with a tentative D call TRBD1 (6 bases). CDR1 is MNHNY, CDR2 SVGAGI, per germline (reference sequence). The CDR3 length is 14 residues. Trimming removed 2 bases from V and 4 bases from J, with 12 bases in between. The chain's CDR3 is CASSYDRKIYEQYF. CDR3 in DNA: TGTGCCAGCAGTTACGACAGGAAGATATACGAGCAGTACTTC.

The CDR3 is CASSFRAGFNEKLFF. The CDR3 DNA sequence: TGTGCCAGCAGCTTCCGCGCAGGCTTTAATGAAAAACTGTTTTTT. J is TRBJ1-4 and V is TRBV5-5; D gene uncertain. V was cut by 2 bases and J by 4 bases, with 12 bases left in between. CDR3 length: 15 residues. Germline V gives CDR1 SGHKS, CDR2 YYEKEE (reference sequence).

This clone was detected once. The genes are TRBV4-1 and TRBJ2-1; D uncertain. The length of the CDR3 is 13 residues. Per germline, CDR1 MGHRA and CDR2 YSYEKL. Trimming took off 7 bases at V and 4 bases at J, with 11 bases between the two ends. The DNA for the CDR3 is TGCGCCAGCAAAGCCGTTCAGTACAATGAGCAGTTCTTC. Its translation is CASKAVQYNEQFF.

This chain joins TRBV30 and TRBJ2-7; D is uncertain. CDR3 length equals 11 residues. CDR1 and CDR2 (germline): GTSNPN, SVGIG (reference sequence). Deletions cut 4 bases from V and 1 base from J, with 5 bases between. The CDR3 coding sequence is TGTGCCTGGAAATATTCCTACGAGCAGTACTTC. Translating it yields CAWKYSYEQYF.

This rearrangement joins TRBV6-1 to TRBJ1-1; D remains unclear. Trimming cost V 1 base and J 2 bases, with 8 bases left between them. Germline CDR1 reads MNHNS; CDR2 reads SASEGT. This CDR3 has 14 residues. The CDR3 reads CASSEVTSNTEAFF. CDR3 nucleotides: TGTGCCAGCAGTGAAGTGACCAGTAACACTGAAGCTTTCTTT.

The J gene is TRBJ2-1, the V gene TRBV5-1; TRBD2 matches at 9 bases. V lost 9 bases and J lost 0; bases outside the gene matches: 13. CDR1 is SGHRS and CDR2 is YFSETQ in the germline V gene. The CDR3 spans 17 residues. CDR3 sequence reads: CATTGGAGGGSYNEQFF. In DNA, the CDR3 is TGCGCCACCACCGGAGGAGCGGGAGGCGGCTCCTACAATGAGCAGTTCTTC.

The chain combines TRBV12-5 with TRBJ2-1; TRBD2 agrees at 8 bases. J lost 7 bases, V lost 6 bases, and 8 bases had no gene match. Germline CDR1 LGHNT, CDR2 FRNRAP. There are 14 residues in the CDR3. CDR3: CASGASGRRNEQFF. The CDR3 DNA sequence: TGTGCTAGTGGGGCAAGCGGGAGAAGGAATGAGCAGTTCTTC. The full variable domain, in which reference TRBV12-5 and TRBJ2-1 provide the parts outside the CDR3, is DARVTQTPRHKVTEMGQEVTMRCQPILGHNTVFWYRQTMMQGLELLAYFRNRAPLDDSGMPKDRFSAEMPDATLATLKIQPSEPRDSAVYFCASGASGRRNEQFFGPGTRLTVL.

This clone was counted a few times. The rearrangement uses TRBV6-1 and TRBJ1-3; D uncertain. CDR3 length equals 14 residues. Deletions cut 5 bases from V and 8 bases from J, with 16 bases between. The V gene's germline CDR1 is MNHNS and CDR2 SASEGT. For the CDR3, the DNA is TGTGCCAGCAGTCGATCCTCGGTCGGAGACACCATATATTTT. This sequence encodes CASSRSSVGDTIYF.

Regarding this clone: This CDR3 is also generated by other DNA sequences in the sample. The V call is TRBV7-2, the J call TRBJ2-7, with 10 bases that match TRBD1. The germline CDR1 and CDR2 sequences are SGHTA and FQGNSA. After removal of 1 base from V and 4 bases from J, the junction contained 1 base not matched to a gene. The CDR3 contains 14 residues. CDR3 DNA: TGTGCCAGCAGCTTAGTGGGACAGGGGTACGAGCAGTACTTC. Translated: CASSLVGQGYEQYF.

The rearrangement uses TRBV6-5 and TRBJ2-1, with 9 bases identical to TRBD2. Germline V gives CDR1 MNHEY, CDR2 SVGAGI. V shed 6 bases, J shed 8 bases, and the junction held 8 bases outside the gene matches. The CDR3 is 14 amino acids. Written as DNA, the CDR3 is TGTGCCAGCAGAGATCAGCGGGAGGAAGATGAGCAGTTCTTC. Its translation: CASRDQREEDEQFF.

The chain joins TRBV28 to TRBJ1-1, with TRBD1 as a possible D gene (6 bases). The ends were cut back, 1 base at V and 4 bases at J, with 10 bases in the middle. Germline CDR1 is MDHEN and CDR2 is SYDVKM. The CDR3 length is 14 residues. CDR3: CASSLLGASTEAFF. CDR3 DNA sequence: TGTGCCAGCAGTTTATTGGGGGCCAGCACTGAAGCTTTCTTT.

The chain combines TRBV28 with TRBJ2-6; D gene uncertain. CDR1 and CDR2 from the germline V gene are MDHEN and SYDVKM. The CDR3 runs to 15 residues. V lost 2 bases and J 0 bases, leaving 5 bases between the germline ends. In DNA, the CDR3 is TGTGCCAGCAGTTTACCGGCCTCTGGGGCCAACGTCCTGACTTTC. Translating gives CASSLPASGANVLTF.